This T cell receptor beta chain originates from a study of identical twins. MiXCR, run by TCRdb on the 5' RACE reads, gives a single entry per CDR3 protein. Here the sample spans around 490,000 distinct CDR3 sequences, around 15% being singletons. Trimming cost V 5 bases and J 2 bases, with 9 bases left between them. CDR1 and CDR2 from the germline V gene are SGHVS and FNYEAQ. The CDR3 totals 13 residues. These records were also assigned to another study, of yellow fever vaccine responses in identical twins. This second study notes: Vaccine T cell responses of twins reportedly seemed partly convergent and partly personalized.

Sequences were obtained from CD4+ T cells sorted from blood. The V and J genes are TRBV7-6 and TRBJ2-5; D is ambiguous. This receptor was obtained from a woman aged 18-29 years in good health. The chain's CDR3 is CASSPIEQETQYF. In nucleotides, the CDR3 is TGTGCCAGCAGCCCCATCGAACAAGAGACCCAGTACTTC.